This TCR beta chain was found in a study of T-cell memory formation after mild COVID-19. Study conclusions and caveats: Clones contracting across day 15 to 85 had a balanced CD4/CD8 profile; later expanding clones leaned CD4+.

This clonotype appeared many times. Its specificity is not known. TCRdb reanalysed the 5' RACE reads using MiXCR and keeps one entry per CDR3 protein. The sample has 200,000 to 300,000 distinct CDR3 sequences, over 15% seen once. V lost 1 base, J lost 5 bases, and 16 bases lay in between. CDR3 length equals 15 residues. CDR1 is SGHRS and CDR2 is YFSETQ in the germline V gene. Sequenced material: PBMCs or a T cell subset sorted from them (not recorded which). This clonotype was sampled from a man aged 18 to 30 who had mild COVID-19 (a few samples of this study predate the infection). Cell type and time point are not known. V usage is TRBV5-1 and J usage is TRBJ2-7; D assignment may be TRBD1 or TRBD2 (5 bases each). DNA of the CDR3: TGCGCCAGCAGCTTGTGGGGCATAGGAGGCGACGAGCAGTACTTC. The encoded protein is CASSLWGIGGDEQYF.